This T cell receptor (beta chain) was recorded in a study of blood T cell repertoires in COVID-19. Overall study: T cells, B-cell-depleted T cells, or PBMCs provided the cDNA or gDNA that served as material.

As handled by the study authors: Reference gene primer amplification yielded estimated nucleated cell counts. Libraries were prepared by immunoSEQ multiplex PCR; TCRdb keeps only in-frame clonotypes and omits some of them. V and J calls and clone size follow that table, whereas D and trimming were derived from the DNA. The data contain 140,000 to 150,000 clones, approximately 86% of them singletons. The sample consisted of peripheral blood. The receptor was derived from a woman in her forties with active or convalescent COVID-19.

CDR3 protein: CASSLGLAYGGTDTQYF. DNA of the CDR3: TGTGCCAGTAGTCTGGGACTAGCGTACGGAGGGACAGATACGCAGTATTTT. V gene TRBV19 combines with J gene TRBJ2-3, with 10 bases aligning to TRBD2. Germline V gene lookup returns CDR1 LNHDA and CDR2 SQIVND (reference sequence). The junction had 11 bases not matched to a gene; V was cut back by 5 bases and J by 3 bases. This CDR3 comprises 17 residues.